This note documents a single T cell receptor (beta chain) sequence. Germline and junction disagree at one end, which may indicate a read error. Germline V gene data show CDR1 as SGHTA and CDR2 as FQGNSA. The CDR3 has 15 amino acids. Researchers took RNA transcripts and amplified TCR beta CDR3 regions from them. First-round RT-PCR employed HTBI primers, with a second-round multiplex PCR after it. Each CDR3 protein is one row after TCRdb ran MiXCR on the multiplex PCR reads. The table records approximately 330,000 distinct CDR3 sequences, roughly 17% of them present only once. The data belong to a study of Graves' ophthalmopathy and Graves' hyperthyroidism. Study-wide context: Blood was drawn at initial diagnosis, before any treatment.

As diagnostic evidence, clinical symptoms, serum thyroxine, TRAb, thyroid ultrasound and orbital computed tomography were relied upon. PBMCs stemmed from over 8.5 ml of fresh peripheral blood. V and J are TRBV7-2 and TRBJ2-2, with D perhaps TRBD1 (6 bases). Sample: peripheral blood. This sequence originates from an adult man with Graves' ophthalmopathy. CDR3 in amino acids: CANSYQTGNTGELFF. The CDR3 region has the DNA TGTGCCAACAGCTACCAGACAGGGAACACCGGGGAGCTGTTTTTT.